A single TCR beta chain is shown here with its context. Its antigen is unknown. These data are taken from a study of OX40 agonist ivuxolimab in advanced cancers. Across the whole study: Previous treatment with anti-PD-1, anti-PD-L1 or anti-CTLA-4 therapy was allowed; 35% to 50% had received some. Partial responses were achieved by three patients, of whom one had hepatocellular carcinoma and two had cutaneous melanoma.

Produced via immunoSEQ multiplex PCR; TCRdb's table is partial and in-frame only. The sample consists of 90,000 to 120,000 clones, 90% of them appearing once. CDR1 is MNHNY and CDR2 is SVGAGI in the germline V gene (reference sequence). V lost 6 bases, J lost 7 bases, and 11 bases stayed unmatched. The CDR3 sequence is 14 residues long. Blood was sampled at baseline, cycle 4 day 1, and cycle 7 day 1. General observations from the study: Among the lowest levels of clonal expansion were found in partial responders at 0.1-3.0 mg/kg.

This receptor was obtained from an adult with an advanced solid tumor such as melanoma, head and neck, liver or kidney cancer. The sample here was CD4+ or CD8+ T cells sorted from blood, taken in a trial of the OX40 agonist ivuxolimab. The chain carries TRBV6-6 and TRBJ2-7, with 8 bases aligning to TRBD2. This CDR3 reads CASRSLAERGEQYF. The CDR3 bases are TGTGCCAGCAGATCCCTAGCGGAGCGGGGGGAGCAGTACTTC.